A selection of T cell receptor beta chains follows, all from one sample in a study of shared T cell receptors in the human thymus. Using immunoSEQ multiplex PCR, the repertoire was profiled, and TCRdb retains in-frame clones only, with some absent. Altogether about 660,000 clones are present, roughly 90% being singletons, with the ten largest covering 0.0095% to 0.011%. A further study also used this sample, focusing on human thymus T cells.

The source material was thymocytes. The receptors originated from a boy in the first two years of life with a congenital heart defect. CDR3s leave out the opening cysteine and the closing phenylalanine or tryptophan. Fields, in order: D gene, clone size, V gene, CDR3 protein. D genes are given only for firm matches. Size values are once, few and many counts, or a class for expanded clones, and some rows have none.

d_call: TRBD2; clone_size: -; v_call: TRBV5-1; cdr3_aa: ASRSGGLAAEHAGELF
d_call: TRBD2; clone_size: -; v_call: TRBV2; cdr3_aa: ASRTRTSGDNEQF
d_call: -; clone_size: once; v_call: TRBV6-5; cdr3_aa: ASRKQGSTDTQY
d_call: -; clone_size: once; v_call: TRBV19; cdr3_aa: ASRRGRVSYEQY
d_call: TRBD1; clone_size: -; v_call: TRBV2; cdr3_aa: AAQWTGDRETQY
d_call: TRBD2; clone_size: -; v_call: TRBV4-2; cdr3_aa: ASSQARGNSGRLNTGELF
d_call: -; clone_size: -; v_call: TRBV10-3; cdr3_aa: AISNRDKDTQY
d_call: -; clone_size: -; v_call: TRBV7-4; cdr3_aa: ASSLAQTNTNTGELF
d_call: TRBD2; clone_size: -; v_call: TRBV29-1; cdr3_aa: SVAGGGLAGGGYNEQF
d_call: -; clone_size: -; v_call: TRBV11-2; cdr3_aa: ASSLDPLAPEETQY
d_call: -; clone_size: -; v_call: TRBV27; cdr3_aa: ASRGGAGNTIY
d_call: -; clone_size: -; v_call: TRBV5-1; cdr3_aa: ASSPWTHNEQF
d_call: TRBD2; clone_size: -; v_call: TRBV7-9; cdr3_aa: ASSPGTTYNEQF
d_call: -; clone_size: -; v_call: TRBV4-3; cdr3_aa: ASSQDPRGLAYEQY
d_call: TRBD2; clone_size: -; v_call: TRBV9; cdr3_aa: ASSAGGPSGDTQY
d_call: -; clone_size: -; v_call: TRBV27; cdr3_aa: ASSARYQETQY
d_call: TRBD2; clone_size: -; v_call: TRBV4-1; cdr3_aa: ASSQDFFGLAGYNEQF
d_call: -; clone_size: -; v_call: TRBV7-9; cdr3_aa: ASSLRAGTSTDTQY
d_call: -; clone_size: -; v_call: TRBV7-6; cdr3_aa: ASSLGLRNYEQF
d_call: TRBD2; clone_size: -; v_call: TRBV28; cdr3_aa: ATAPGLAGPYNEQF
d_call: -; clone_size: -; v_call: TRBV28; cdr3_aa: ASSLSRSRETQY
d_call: -; clone_size: -; v_call: TRBV5-4; cdr3_aa: ASSLGREDFGANVLT
d_call: TRBD1; clone_size: -; v_call: TRBV5-5; cdr3_aa: ASSPGTGPNYGYT
d_call: -; clone_size: -; v_call: TRBV25-1; cdr3_aa: ASSEYERVGTEAF
d_call: -; clone_size: -; v_call: TRBV29-1; cdr3_aa: SAMKITTGLWSTEAF
d_call: TRBD1; clone_size: once; v_call: TRBV27; cdr3_aa: ASPDRGNVETQY
d_call: TRBD2; clone_size: -; v_call: TRBV7-7; cdr3_aa: ASSHTSGAQETQY
d_call: -; clone_size: -; v_call: TRBV27; cdr3_aa: ASSFSPGLEQY
d_call: -; clone_size: -; v_call: TRBV9; cdr3_aa: ASSTSVHSGANVLT
d_call: TRBD2; clone_size: -; v_call: TRBV30; cdr3_aa: AWKDLAGPQETQY
d_call: TRBD1; clone_size: few; v_call: TRBV7-7; cdr3_aa: ASSLNTMGQGITGELF
d_call: -; clone_size: -; v_call: TRBV13; cdr3_aa: ASSLGRGFHTNEQF
d_call: -; clone_size: few; v_call: TRBV14; cdr3_aa: ASSQGGPVLYEQY
d_call: -; clone_size: -; v_call: TRBV18; cdr3_aa: ASSPPGDGGYGYT
d_call: -; clone_size: -; v_call: TRBV6-5; cdr3_aa: ASSTGEHQETQY
d_call: TRBD1; clone_size: few; v_call: TRBV19; cdr3_aa: ASRNRDRGGYEQY
d_call: TRBD1; clone_size: -; v_call: TRBV11-2; cdr3_aa: ASSLDLRRDRANYGYT
d_call: TRBD1; clone_size: -; v_call: TRBV28; cdr3_aa: ASTPKRNDRGLSYEQY
d_call: TRBD1; clone_size: -; v_call: TRBV28; cdr3_aa: ASSSLRDSAIYTYSNQPQH
d_call: -; clone_size: -; v_call: TRBV27; cdr3_aa: ASRRHLNTEAF
d_call: -; clone_size: -; v_call: TRBV11-2; cdr3_aa: ASTGLAGRGNYNEQF
d_call: TRBD2; clone_size: -; v_call: TRBV4-1; cdr3_aa: ASSQGRTSASRYEQY
d_call: -; clone_size: -; v_call: TRBV5-1; cdr3_aa: ASSFYQRRSDEQF
d_call: TRBD2; clone_size: -; v_call: TRBV5-3; cdr3_aa: ARSPGLAVLYQETQY
d_call: -; clone_size: -; v_call: TRBV6-1; cdr3_aa: ASSEGPGVGKLF
d_call: -; clone_size: -; v_call: TRBV6-6; cdr3_aa: ASSYRSGNNTGELF
d_call: -; clone_size: -; v_call: TRBV11-3; cdr3_aa: ASRGVGETQY
d_call: -; clone_size: few; v_call: TRBV6-1; cdr3_aa: ASSDQEDLSEKLF
d_call: TRBD1; clone_size: few; v_call: TRBV18; cdr3_aa: ASSPLDREHEQY
d_call: TRBD1; clone_size: -; v_call: TRBV11-2; cdr3_aa: ASQTSDRGETQY
d_call: -; clone_size: -; v_call: TRBV27; cdr3_aa: ASSLSDIWGHGYT
d_call: TRBD2; clone_size: -; v_call: TRBV2; cdr3_aa: ASRLSGSPRGDTDTQY
d_call: -; clone_size: -; v_call: TRBV7-3; cdr3_aa: ASSFGGSGHEQF
d_call: -; clone_size: -; v_call: TRBV5-4; cdr3_aa: ASSLKAGRNEQF
d_call: -; clone_size: -; v_call: TRBV13; cdr3_aa: ASSPPLGGF